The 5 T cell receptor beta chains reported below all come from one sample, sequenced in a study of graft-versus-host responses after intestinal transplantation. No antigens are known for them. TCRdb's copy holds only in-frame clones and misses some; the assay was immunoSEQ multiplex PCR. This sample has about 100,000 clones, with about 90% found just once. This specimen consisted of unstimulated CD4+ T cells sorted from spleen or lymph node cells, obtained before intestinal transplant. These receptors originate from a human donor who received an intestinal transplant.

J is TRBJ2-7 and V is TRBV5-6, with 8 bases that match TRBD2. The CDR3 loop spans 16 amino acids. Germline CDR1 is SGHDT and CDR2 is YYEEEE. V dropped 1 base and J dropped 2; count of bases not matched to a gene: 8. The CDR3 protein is CASSLRAGGLAYEQYF. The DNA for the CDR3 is TGTGCCAGCAGCTTGAGGGCGGGAGGCCTAGCCTACGAGCAGTACTTC.

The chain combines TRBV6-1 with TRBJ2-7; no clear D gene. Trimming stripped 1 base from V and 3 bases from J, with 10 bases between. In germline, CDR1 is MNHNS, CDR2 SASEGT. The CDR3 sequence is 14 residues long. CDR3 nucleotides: TGTGCCAGCAGTGAAGAGCTATACTACTACGAGCAGTACTTC. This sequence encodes CASSEELYYYEQYF.

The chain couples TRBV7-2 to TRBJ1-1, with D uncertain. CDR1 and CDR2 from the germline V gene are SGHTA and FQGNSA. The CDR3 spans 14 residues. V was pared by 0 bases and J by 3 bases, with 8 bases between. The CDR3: CASSLAADYTEAFF. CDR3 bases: TGTGCCAGCAGCTTAGCAGCAGATTACACTGAAGCTTTCTTT.

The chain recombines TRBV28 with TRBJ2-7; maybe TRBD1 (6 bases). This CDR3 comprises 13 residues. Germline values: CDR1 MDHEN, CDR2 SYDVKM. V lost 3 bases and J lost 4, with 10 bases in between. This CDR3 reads CASSLDSPYEQYF. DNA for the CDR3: TGTGCCAGCAGTTTGGACAGTCCTTACGAGCAGTACTTC.

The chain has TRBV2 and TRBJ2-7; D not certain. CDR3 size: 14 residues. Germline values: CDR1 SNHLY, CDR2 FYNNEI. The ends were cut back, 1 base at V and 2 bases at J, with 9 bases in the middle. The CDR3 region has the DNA TGTGCCAGCAGTGAAGAGCAGGCAACCTACGAGCAGTACTTC. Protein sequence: CASSEEQATYEQYF.